These T cell receptor beta chains were read from a single sample in a study of shared clonotypes between healthy human individuals. Repertoires were generated with immunoSEQ multiplex PCR, while TCRdb's copy carries only in-frame clones and drops some. The data show approximately 2.5 million clones, with roughly 93% seen just once and more than 0.35% held by the top ten. The sequencing sample was made of naive CD4+ T cells from PBMCs. Receptors were obtained from a man between 18 and 29 years old in good health. Some clones in this sample may be carry-over from other donors' samples. CDR3s include the opening cysteine and the closing phenylalanine or tryptophan. The D gene is left open where the match is weak. Expanded clones get a size class; other rows say once, few or many, or leave the size out.

v_call	cdr3_length	d_call	clone_size	j_call	cdr3_aa	cdr3_nt
TRBV30	11	NA	NA	TRBJ1-1	CAWGTRFEAFF	TGTGCCTGGGGGACACGATTTGAGGCTTTCTTT
TRBV7-2	17	TRBD2	NA	TRBJ2-1	CASSLVGPTSGYNEQFF	TGTGCCAGCAGCTTAGTAGGGCCGACTAGCGGATACAATGAGCAGTTCTTC
TRBV5-1	14	NA	NA	TRBJ2-7	CASSLDGNSYEQYF	TGCGCCAGCAGCTTGGACGGAAACTCCTACGAGCAGTACTTC
TRBV11-2	14	NA	NA	TRBJ2-5	CASSLNVGEETQYF	TGTGCCAGCAGCTTAAACGTCGGAGAAGAGACCCAGTACTTC
TRBV27	13	TRBD1	NA	TRBJ1-3	CASGRTGGNTIYF	TGTGCCAGCGGACGGACAGGGGGAAACACCATATATTTT
TRBV6-1	14	TRBD1	NA	TRBJ1-1	CASSSQGVNTEAFF	TGTGCCAGCAGCTCCCAGGGGGTGAACACTGAAGCTTTCTTT
TRBV7-2	13	TRBD1	NA	TRBJ2-1	CASSRRTGGISLF	TGTGCCAGCAGCCGCCGGACAGGGGGCATCTCTCTCTTC
TRBV5-4	16	TRBD1	NA	TRBJ1-4	CASSLTGTGGLEKLFF	TGTGCCAGCAGCTTGACCGGGACAGGGGGCCTTGAAAAACTGTTTTTT
TRBV5-8	17	TRBD1	NA	TRBJ2-3	CASSSISPGQGADTQYF	TGTGCCAGCAGCTCTATATCCCCGGGACAGGGTGCAGATACGCAGTATTTT
TRBV5-1	17	TRBD2	NA	TRBJ2-1	CASSDFIRTSAYNEQFF	TGCGCCAGCAGCGATTTTATTAGGACTAGCGCGTACAATGAGCAGTTCTTC
TRBV7-8	16	NA	NA	TRBJ2-5	CASSFVSIGPSETQYF	TGTGCCAGCAGCTTTGTGTCTATCGGGCCCTCAGAGACCCAGTACTTC
TRBV7-6	16	NA	NA	TRBJ2-2	CASSLQTNANTGELFF	TGTGCCAGCAGCTTACAAACGAACGCGAACACCGGGGAGCTGTTTTTT
TRBV9	14	TRBD2	once	TRBJ2-7	CASSAGLAGSLVYF	TGTGCCAGCAGCGCCGGACTAGCGGGAAGCTTGGTTTACTTC
TRBV7-8	16	NA	NA	TRBJ1-4	CASSLEALTVAQKLFF	TGTGCCAGCAGCTTAGAGGCGCTTACCGTAGCCCAAAAACTGTTTTTT
TRBV29-1	14	NA	NA	TRBJ2-1	CSVAGTLSYNEQFF	TGCAGCGTCGCCGGGACACTCTCCTACAATGAGCAGTTCTTC
TRBV5-1	15	NA	NA	TRBJ1-5	CASSPFTGLNQPQHF	TGCGCCAGCAGCCCCTTTACAGGGTTGAATCAGCCCCAGCATTTT